One sample yielded the 4 T cell receptor beta chains listed below, sequenced in a study of blood T cells in healthy people across ages. PCR was performed a second time for roughly 7 to 12 cycles using a sample-barcoded 5' primer and a J-beta primer mix. TCRdb fed the 5' RACE reads into MiXCR, producing one record per CDR3 protein. The sample lists around 1,000,000 distinct CDR3 sequences, almost 25% occurring once. The data were also submitted as part of a second study, on T cells of mothers and their children.

The specimen was blood. The source is a girl between 2 and 10 years old in good health.

The chain joins TRBV7-9 to TRBJ2-3, with D possibly matching TRBD2 (6 bases). CDR1 is SEHNR, CDR2 FQNEAQ, per germline (reference sequence). The CDR3 has 16 residues. Trimming cost V 5 bases and J 0 bases, with 15 bases left between them. CDR3 residues: CASSGISAGSTDTQYF. For the CDR3, the DNA is TGTGCCAGCAGCGGCATTTCGGCGGGGAGCACAGATACGCAGTATTTT.

The chain links TRBV9 to TRBJ1-1; D unclear. CDR3 length: 14 amino acids. Trimming took 4 bases from V and 0 from J, leaving 10 bases between them. The germline CDR1 and CDR2 sequences are SGDLS and YYNGEE. CDR3 bases: TGTGCCAGCAGCCACAGATCCATGAACACTGAAGCTTTCTTT. Protein: CASSHRSMNTEAFF. Combining the CDR3 with reference TRBV9 and TRBJ1-1 gives the whole variable domain DSGVTQTPKHLITATGQRVTLRCSPRSGDLSVYWYQQSLDQGLQFLIQYYNGEERAKGNILERFSAQQFPDLHSELNLSSLELGDSALYFCASSHRSMNTEAFFGQGTRLTVV.

The chain couples TRBV5-5 to TRBJ2-7; D is unresolved. The CDR3 totals 14 residues. V lost 0 bases, J lost 6 bases, and 13 bases lay in between. From germline, CDR1 is SGHKS and CDR2 YYEKEE (reference sequence). In nucleotides, the CDR3 is TGTGCCAGCAGCTTGGGTCAACCTTCGGGCGAGCAGTACTTC. Its protein is CASSLGQPSGEQYF.

This clonotype appeared a few times. The J gene is TRBJ2-7, the V gene TRBV14; weak D call: TRBD1 (8 bases). Trimming cost V 4 bases and J 4 bases, with 14 bases left between them. Germline CDR1 reads SGHDN; CDR2 reads FVKESK. CDR3 length equals 14 residues. Here the CDR3 reads CASSRNRGGYEQYF. CDR3 DNA: TGTGCCAGCAGCCGGAACAGGGGGGGATACGAGCAGTACTTC. Full variable domain (rest looked up from reference TRBV14 and TRBJ2-7): EAGVTQFPSHSVIEKGQTVTLRCDPISGHDNLYWYRRVMGKEIKFLLHFVKESKQDESGMPNNRFLAERTGGTYSTLKVQPAELEDSGVYFCASSRNRGGYEQYFGPGTRLTVT.